These T cell receptor beta chains were read from a single sample in a study of shared clonotypes between healthy human individuals. The repertoire was sequenced with immunoSEQ multiplex PCR; TCRdb's copy has only in-frame clones and lacks some. The repertoire holds 2,500,000 or so clones, approximately 90% seen once, with 0.37% in the top ten. Source material: naive CD4+ T cells from PBMCs. These receptors came from a man in his late teens or twenties in good health. Some clones in this sample may be carry-over from other donors' samples. CDR3s include the opening cysteine and the closing phenylalanine or tryptophan. The order of the fields is CDR3 DNA, CDR3 protein, J gene, V gene, D gene, clone size. The D gene is left open where the match is weak. Clone sizes are given selectively: once, few, many, or a class where the clone is expanded.

TGTGCCAGCAGCCTGACAGGCGATAATTCACCCCTCCACTTT CASSLTGDNSPLHF TRBJ1-6 TRBV7-9 NA once
TGTGCCAGCAGTTTAGGCGGATCGGGAGGCTACAATGAGCAGTTCTTC CASSLGGSGGYNEQFF TRBJ2-1 TRBV27 TRBD2 NA
TGTGCCAGCAGTTACTTCAGGGGCGGAGTCGCGCAGGAGCAGTACTTC CASSYFRGGVAQEQYF TRBJ2-7 TRBV6-5 NA NA
TGCGCCAGCACGTACGGGACAACTAATGAAAAACTGTTTTTT CASTYGTTNEKLFF TRBJ1-4 TRBV5-1 NA NA
TGCGCCAGCAGCCCCCCGGTCGCGATCAATGAGCAGTTCTTC CASSPPVAINEQFF TRBJ2-1 TRBV5-1 NA NA
TGTGCCAGCAGCCCGACCGTCGGAGGGGAGACCCAGTACTTC CASSPTVGGETQYF TRBJ2-5 TRBV7-7 NA NA
TGTGCCAGCAGTTTAAGGGGGTACACTGAAGCTTTCTTT CASSLRGYTEAFF TRBJ1-1 TRBV27 NA NA
TGTGCCAGCAGCTTAGGTCTGTCCCAGCAAGAGACCCAGTACTTC CASSLGLSQQETQYF TRBJ2-5 TRBV7-2 NA NA
TGTGCCAGCAGCAAAGCTCCTCTTACGACAGTTATTTACGAGCAGTACTTC CASSKAPLTTVIYEQYF TRBJ2-7 TRBV21-1 NA NA
TGTGCCAGCAGCCCCTCGATCGGTAGCGGAGGGGGGCAAGAGACCCAGTACTTC CASSPSIGSGGGQETQYF TRBJ2-5 TRBV11-2 NA NA
TGTGCCAGCAGCTTCCCCGGGGGCGGGAGCCCAGATACGCAGTATTTT CASSFPGGGSPDTQYF TRBJ2-3 TRBV5-4 NA NA
TGTGCCAGCGGACAGGTTAGCCCCGGGGAGCTGTTTTTT CASGQVSPGELFF TRBJ2-2 TRBV6-5 TRBD1 NA
TGTGCCAGCAGCTACACTCCATTACCCACAGATACGCAGTATTTT CASSYTPLPTDTQYF TRBJ2-3 TRBV9 NA NA
TGTGCCAGCAGCTTAGAGGGACTAGCGGTCAATGAGCAGTTCTTC CASSLEGLAVNEQFF TRBJ2-1 TRBV7-9 TRBD2 NA
TGTGCCAGCAGCACCGGCAGGGGGTACAATGAGCAGTTCTTC CASSTGRGYNEQFF TRBJ2-1 TRBV27 TRBD1 NA